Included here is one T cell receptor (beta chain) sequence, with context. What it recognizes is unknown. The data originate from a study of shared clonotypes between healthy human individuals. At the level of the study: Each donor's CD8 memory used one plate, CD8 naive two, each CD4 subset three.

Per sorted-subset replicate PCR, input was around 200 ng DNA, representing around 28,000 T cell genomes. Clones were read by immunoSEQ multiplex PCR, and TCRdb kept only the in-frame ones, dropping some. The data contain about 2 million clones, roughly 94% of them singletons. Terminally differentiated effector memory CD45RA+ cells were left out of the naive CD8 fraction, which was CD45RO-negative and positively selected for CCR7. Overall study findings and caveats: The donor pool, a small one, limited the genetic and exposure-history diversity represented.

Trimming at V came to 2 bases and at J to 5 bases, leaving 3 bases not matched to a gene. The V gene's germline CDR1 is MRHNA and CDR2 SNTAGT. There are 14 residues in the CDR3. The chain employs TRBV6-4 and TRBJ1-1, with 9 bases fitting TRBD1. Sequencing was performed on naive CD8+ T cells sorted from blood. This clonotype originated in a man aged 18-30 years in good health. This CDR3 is CASSDGQGRTEAFF. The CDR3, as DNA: TGTGCCAGCAGTGACGGACAGGGGAGGACTGAAGCTTTCTTT.